The clone carrying this T cell receptor beta chain was seen once. What it binds is not known. Sequencing was performed with immunoSEQ multiplex PCR; in TCRdb, only in-frame clones are kept and a portion is missing. Found here are about 680,000 clones, around 78% of them singletons; the top ten hold around 2%. V was pared by 7 bases and J by 4 bases, with 7 bases of the junction left unmatched. Per germline, CDR1 KGHSH and CDR2 LQKENI. The CDR3 has 14 residues. The sample belongs to a study of shared clonotypes between healthy human individuals. General study points: Estimated richness was generally greater in naive than memory subsets.

Source material: memory CD4+ T cells sorted from blood. Subset in this sample: CD45RA-negative fraction. The sequence was obtained from a woman aged 30 to 39 in good health. The chain recombines TRBV18 with TRBJ2-1; 7 nucleotides align to TRBD1. As DNA, the CDR3 is TGTGCCAGCTACCGACAGGGCAAGTACAATGAGCAGTTCTTC. Protein: CASYRQGKYNEQFF.